A single sample is the source of the 21 T cell receptor beta chains below, sequenced in a study of shared clonotypes between healthy human individuals. TCRdb keeps only in-frame clones here, not all; method: immunoSEQ multiplex PCR. The sample yields some 2.3 million clones, 85% to 95% seen once. The sample comprised naive CD4+ T cells from PBMCs. Subset denoted: CD45RA+ positively selected. The receptors come from a man between 18 and 29 years old in good health. Some clones in this sample may be carry-over from other donors' samples.

The gene calls are TRBV19 and TRBJ1-5; no firm D call. The CDR3 extends over 16 amino acids. V lost 5 bases and J lost 2, with 16 bases in between. CDR1 is LNHDA, CDR2 SQIVND, per germline (reference sequence). In DNA, the CDR3 is TGTGCCAGTAGTTCCCCCGGGCCCTGGGGCAATCAGCCCCAGCATTTT. Residues: CASSSPGPWGNQPQHF.

The V gene is TRBV7-2, the J gene TRBJ2-2; 7 positions match TRBD1. V gave up 4 bases and J gave up 1 base; unmatched junction bases: 6. Looked up from germline, CDR1 is SGHTA and CDR2 is FQGNSA. This CDR3 region has 16 residues. CDR3 region: CASSSATGMNTGELFF. For the CDR3, the DNA is TGTGCCAGCAGCTCCGCGACAGGGATGAACACCGGGGAGCTGTTTTTT.

The CDR3 region has the DNA TGTGCCAGCAGCCCTGGTGGAACCACAGATACGCAGTATTTT. Its translation is CASSPGGTTDTQYF. V usage is TRBV7-3 and J usage is TRBJ2-3; D uncertain. Germline CDR1 is SGHTA and CDR2 is FQGTGA. CDR3 length: 14 amino acids. Between the trimmed V and J ends, which lost 5 bases and 2 bases, there was a span of 11 bases.

The V and J genes are TRBV5-1 and TRBJ2-5; 9 bases match TRBD1. The CDR3 extends over 15 amino acids. V lost 2 bases to trimming and J lost 2 bases; unmatched junction nucleotides: 4. The germline CDR1 and CDR2 sequences are SGHRS and YFSETQ. CDR3 sequence: CASSFGQGPQETQYF. The CDR3 nucleotides are TGCGCCAGCAGCTTCGGACAGGGGCCGCAAGAGACCCAGTACTTC.

This clone was counted once. V usage is TRBV28 and J usage is TRBJ2-1; TRBD2 is a possible D gene (6 bases). Deletions cut 6 bases from V and 0 bases from J, with 15 bases between. This CDR3 has 16 residues. Germline-derived CDR1 and CDR2 are MDHEN and SYDVKM. The DNA for the CDR3 is TGTGCCAGCAGGGCAGCGGGCCCTAGCTCCTACAATGAGCAGTTCTTC. It encodes CASRAAGPSSYNEQFF. Using reference TRBV28 and TRBJ2-1 for the parts outside the CDR3, the full variable domain is DVKVTQSSRYLVKRTGEKVFLECVQDMDHENMFWYRQDPGLGLRLIYFSYDVKMKEKGDIPEGYSVSREKKERFSLILESASTNQTSMYLCASRAAGPSSYNEQFFGPGTRLTVL.

V is TRBV9 and J is TRBJ2-1; 8 bases fit TRBD1. There are 14 residues in the CDR3. The V and J ends lost 5 bases and 3 bases, in that order; junction bases with no gene match: 4. CDR1 and CDR2 (germline): SGDLS, YYNGEE. The CDR3 coding sequence is TGTGCCAGCAGGGCCGGGACAGGCTACAATGAGCAGTTCTTC. Protein: CASRAGTGYNEQFF.

The chain joins TRBV19 to TRBJ1-4; 8 positions match TRBD1. Germline V gene sequence: CDR1 LNHDA, CDR2 SQIVND (reference sequence). With V trimmed by 10 bases and J by 5 bases, 24 bases remained unmatched. The CDR3 totals 19 residues. This chain's CDR3 is CATRTLLRDRSEKNEKLFF. The CDR3 nucleotides are TGTGCCACCCGAACCTTGCTCCGGGACAGGTCAGAGAAAAATGAAAAACTGTTTTTT.

The V gene is TRBV5-1, the J gene TRBJ1-1, with D possibly TRBD1 on 5 matching bases. CDR3 size: 15 residues. The germline gives CDR1 SGHRS, CDR2 YFSETQ. V was trimmed by 4 bases and J by 3 bases, leaving 16 bases between them. The CDR3 nucleotides are TGCGCCAGCAGCAATAACCAGGGTAGGGACACTGAAGCTTTCTTT. Translating it yields CASSNNQGRDTEAFF.

The chain employs TRBV28 and TRBJ2-7; TRBD1 matches at 11 bases. J gave up 3 bases and V 6 bases, and 7 bases lay outside the gene matches. Per the germline V gene, CDR1 is MDHEN and CDR2 is SYDVKM. The CDR3 contains 15 residues. As DNA, the CDR3 is TGTGCCAGCAGGACCACCGGGACAGGGGGCTACGAGCAGTACTTC. It yields the protein CASRTTGTGGYEQYF.

The gene calls are TRBV6-6 and TRBJ2-1; D might be TRBD2 (5 bases). CDR3 length equals 16 residues. The germline V gene encodes CDR1 MNHNY and CDR2 SVGAGI (reference sequence). Trimming removed 0 bases from V and 0 bases from J, with 9 bases in between. The CDR3 DNA sequence: TGTGCCAGCAGTTACTCGAGGGCGTCCTCCTACAATGAGCAGTTCTTC. It encodes CASSYSRASSYNEQFF.

The V call is TRBV2, the J call TRBJ1-5; TRBD1 agrees at 7 bases. V was clipped by 5 bases and J by 6 bases; unmatched bases: 10. Germline V gives CDR1 SNHLY, CDR2 FYNNEI. This CDR3 comprises 15 residues. This chain's CDR3 is CASSLLTGESQPQHF. The DNA of the CDR3 is TGTGCCAGCAGTCTCTTAACAGGGGAGAGTCAGCCCCAGCATTTT.

The chain is built from TRBV18 and TRBJ2-7, with 7 bases matching TRBD2. Germline lookup yields CDR1 KGHSH and CDR2 LQKENI. J lost 5 bases, V lost 3 bases, and 13 bases had no gene match. The CDR3 loop spans 16 amino acids. The CDR3 spells CASSPLSAGAADEQYF. As DNA, the CDR3 is TGTGCCAGCTCACCCCTCTCGGCGGGAGCAGCTGACGAGCAGTACTTC. The complete variable domain, with remaining parts taken from reference TRBV18 and TRBJ2-7, reads NAGVMQNPRHLVRRRGQEARLRCSPMKGHSHVYWYRQLPEEGLKFMVYLQKENIIDESGMPKERFSAEFPKEGPSILRIQQVVRGDSAAYFCASSPLSAGAADEQYFGPGTRLTVT.

This rearrangement joins TRBV7-9 to TRBJ2-1; D remains unclear. V shed 1 base and J shed 15 bases, with 16 bases lying between them. Germline CDR1 SEHNR, CDR2 FQNEAQ (reference sequence). This CDR3 comprises 13 residues. The CDR3 bases are TGTGCCAGCAGCTTAGGACCCAGGTACCCCCCGTTCTTC. It is translated as CASSLGPRYPPFF.

This chain connects TRBV10-3 to TRBJ2-5, with D tentatively TRBD1 or TRBD2 (5 bases each). The length of the CDR3 is 14 residues. With 9 bases removed from V and 3 bases from J, the gap between germline ends came to 17 bases. Looked up from germline, CDR1 is ENHRY and CDR2 is SYGVKD. Here the CDR3 DNA reads TGTGCCATGTCCGGTGAGGGGTGGAAAGAGACCCAGTACTTC. This encodes CAMSGEGWKETQYF.

V gene TRBV10-3 combines with J gene TRBJ2-1; 7 bases are a match to TRBD1. The V segment lost 4 bases and the J segment 7 bases; nucleotides outside the gene matches: 13. Germline V gives CDR1 ENHRY, CDR2 SYGVKD. The CDR3 has 16 amino acids. Here the CDR3 DNA reads TGTGCCATCAGTGCCTCCGGGACAGCCTTACAGAATGAGCAGTTCTTC. This codes for CAISASGTALQNEQFF.

This sequence joins TRBV5-1 and TRBJ2-1; a weak D match, TRBD1 (5 bases). The CDR3 has 14 residues. V gave up 3 bases and J gave up 8 bases, with 15 bases separating them. Looked up from germline, CDR1 is SGHRS and CDR2 is YFSETQ. The CDR3 region is CASSSRVRSYEQFF. The CDR3 nucleotides read TGCGCCAGCAGCTCCAGGGTGCGCAGCTATGAGCAGTTCTTC.

The CDR3 sequence: CASSERGTLAKNIQYF. CDR3 nucleotides: TGTGCCAGCAGTGAGCGGGGCACTTTAGCCAAAAACATTCAGTACTTC. The chain links TRBV25-1 to TRBJ2-4, with TRBD2 as a possible D gene (6 bases). This CDR3 is built from 16 residues. Per the germline V gene, CDR1 is MGHDK and CDR2 is SYGVNS. The V end was cut by 3 bases, the J end by 0 bases, with 12 bases between.

The V gene is TRBV11-2, the J gene TRBJ2-2, with TRBD2 identical over 8 bases. V was pared by 1 base and J by 2 bases, with 3 bases of the junction left unmatched. The CDR3 is 16 amino acids. Germline-derived CDR1 and CDR2 are SGHAT and FQNNGV. CDR3 protein: CASSLVRGANTGELFF. CDR3 in DNA: TGTGCCAGCAGCTTAGTGCGGGGGGCAAACACCGGGGAGCTGTTTTTT.

This sequence joins TRBV7-3 and TRBJ2-2; no firm D call. Trimming removed 5 bases at V and 8 bases at J, with 12 bases between. This CDR3 has 13 amino acids. From germline, CDR1 is SGHTA and CDR2 FQGTGA. The CDR3 region has the DNA TGTGCCAGCAGCCCAAACACGGCGGGGGAGCTGTTTTTT. Protein sequence: CASSPNTAGELFF. The full variable domain, completed using reference TRBV7-3 and TRBJ2-2, is GAGVSQTPSNKVTEKGKYVELRCDPISGHTALYWYRQSLGQGPEFLIYFQGTGAADDSGLPNDRFFAVRPEGSVSTLKIQRTERGDSAVYLCASSPNTAGELFFGEGSRLTVL.

The J gene is TRBJ2-5, the V gene TRBV18, with D hard to call. Germline CDR1 is KGHSH and CDR2 is LQKENI. V shed 3 bases and J shed 0 bases, with 8 bases lying between them. The CDR3 extends over 14 amino acids. CDR3 amino acids: CASSPINNQETQYF. CDR3 in DNA: TGTGCCAGCTCACCCATAAATAACCAAGAGACCCAGTACTTC. The whole variable domain, remainder taken from reference TRBV18 and TRBJ2-5, is NAGVMQNPRHLVRRRGQEARLRCSPMKGHSHVYWYRQLPEEGLKFMVYLQKENIIDESGMPKERFSAEFPKEGPSILRIQQVVRGDSAAYFCASSPINNQETQYFGPGTRLLVL.

V is TRBV6-5 and J is TRBJ2-7; the match to TRBD2 covers 9 bases. Germline lookup yields CDR1 MNHEY and CDR2 SVGAGI. This CDR3 region has 14 residues. Germline trimming cut 6 bases from V and 5 bases from J; bases unmatched to any gene: 8. The CDR3 DNA follows: TGTGCCAGCAGGGGTAGCGGGAGACGGGACGAGCAGTACTTC. Its protein is CASRGSGRRDEQYF.